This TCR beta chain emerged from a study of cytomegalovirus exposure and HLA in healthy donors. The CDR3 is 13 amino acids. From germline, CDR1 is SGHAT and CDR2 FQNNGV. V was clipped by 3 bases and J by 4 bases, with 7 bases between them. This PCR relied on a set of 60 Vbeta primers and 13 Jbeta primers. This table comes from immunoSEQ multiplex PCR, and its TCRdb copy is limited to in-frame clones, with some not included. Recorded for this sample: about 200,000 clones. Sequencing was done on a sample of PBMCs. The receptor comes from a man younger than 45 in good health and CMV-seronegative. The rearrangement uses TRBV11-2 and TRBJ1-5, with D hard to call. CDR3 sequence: CASSFNENQPQHF. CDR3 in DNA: TGTGCCAGCAGCTTTAACGAGAATCAGCCCCAGCATTTT. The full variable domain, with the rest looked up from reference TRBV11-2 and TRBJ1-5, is EAGVAQSPRYKIIEKRQSVAFWCNPISGHATLYWYQQILGQGPKLLIQFQNNGVVDDSQLPKDRFSAERLKGVDSTLKIQPAKLEDSAVYLCASSFNENQPQHFGDGTRLSIL.